What follows are 18 T cell receptor beta chains derived from one specimen sequenced in a study of blood T cell repertoires in COVID-19. Repertoires were generated with immunoSEQ multiplex PCR, while TCRdb's copy carries only in-frame clones and drops some. Of 150,000 to 200,000 clones listed, 86% are singletons. The sample taken for sequencing was PBMCs or T cells enriched from blood (not recorded which). The receptors here all came from a woman aged 40 to 50 in a cohort exposed to, infected with or recovered from COVID-19 (not recorded which).

The V and J genes are TRBV12-3 or TRBV12-4 and TRBJ1-3; no clear D gene. This CDR3 has 12 amino acids. V was clipped by 7 bases and J by 3 bases, with 7 bases between them. As DNA, the CDR3 is TGTGCCAGCATCCGGGGTGGAAACACCATATATTTT. It codes for CASIRGGNTIYF.

The gene calls are TRBV19 and TRBJ1-2; the match to TRBD1 covers 9 bases. The junction had 13 bases not matched to a gene; V was cut back by 5 bases and J by 6 bases. This CDR3 is 16 amino acids long. Germline CDR1 and CDR2: LNHDA and SQIVND (reference sequence). CDR3 bases: TGTGCCAGTAGTCTATATGACAGGGGGAGAGGAGATGGCTACACCTTC. It yields the protein CASSLYDRGRGDGYTF. Using reference TRBV19 and TRBJ1-2 for the parts outside the CDR3, the full variable domain is DGGITQSPKYLFRKEGQNVTLSCEQNLNHDAMYWYRQDPGQGLRLIYYSQIVNDFQKGDIAEGYSVSREKKESFPLTVTSAQKNPTAFYLCASSLYDRGRGDGYTFGSGTRLTVV.

This clone was picked up a small number of times. The same CDR3 arises from other DNA sequences in this sample as well. V and J are TRBV4-1 and TRBJ1-1, with 9 bases fitting TRBD1. This CDR3 has 14 residues. Germline assignment: CDR1 MGHRA and CDR2 YSYEKL. V was pared by 1 base and J by 3 bases, with 0 bases of the junction left unmatched. In DNA form, the CDR3 reads TGCGCCAGCAGCCAAGGGGACAGGGACACTGAAGCTTTCTTT. Residues: CASSQGDRDTEAFF.

This chain links TRBV30 with TRBJ1-1, with D tentatively TRBD1 (5 bases). The CDR3 length is 13 residues. V was clipped by 0 bases and J by 0 bases, with 5 bases between them. Germline CDR1 reads GTSNPN; CDR2 reads SVGIG (reference sequence). The CDR3 nucleotides read TGTGCCTGGAGTGTACAGGTGAACACTGAAGCTTTCTTT. Amino acids: CAWSVQVNTEAFF.

The chain carries TRBV7-9 and TRBJ2-1; 7 positions agree with TRBD1. The CDR3 runs to 11 residues. The germline gives CDR1 SEHNR, CDR2 FQNEAQ (reference sequence). With V trimmed by 6 bases and J by 9 bases, 2 bases remained unmatched. This CDR3 reads CASRQGLEQFF. CDR3 coding DNA: TGTGCCAGCAGACAGGGGCTTGAGCAGTTCTTC.

The chain links TRBV7-2 to TRBJ1-2; no definite D call. The germline V gene has CDR1 SGHTA and CDR2 FQGNSA. The V and J ends lost 5 bases and 6 bases respectively, with 13 bases between them. This CDR3 contains 13 residues. The CDR3 reads CASSLGGGNGYTF. CDR3 DNA: TGTGCCAGCAGCCTCGGTGGTGGTAATGGCTACACCTTC.

The chain joins TRBV10-2 to TRBJ1-3; the D gene is possibly TRBD1 (5 bases). Germline values: CDR1 WSHSY, CDR2 SAAADI. The CDR3 contains 14 residues. Deletions cut 6 bases from V and 4 bases from J, with 13 bases between. The CDR3: CASRGRDSGNTIYF. CDR3 nucleotides: TGCGCCAGCAGAGGAAGGGACTCGGGAAACACCATATATTTT.

The chain links TRBV27 to TRBJ2-7; the D gene is possibly TRBD2 (5 bases). The ends were cut back, 3 bases at V and 0 bases at J, with 12 bases in the middle. CDR3 length: 15 residues. Germline lookup yields CDR1 MNHEY and CDR2 SMNVEV (reference sequence). CDR3 in DNA: TGTGCCAGCAGTTTGCGAGCGGCCAGCTCCTACGAGCAGTACTTC. Translation: CASSLRAASSYEQYF.

The V call is TRBV19, the J call TRBJ1-5, with unresolved D. Trimming left V 5 bases short and J 4 bases short, with 12 bases between. The length of the CDR3 is 14 residues. Germline assignment: CDR1 LNHDA and CDR2 SQIVND (reference sequence). CDR3 sequence reads: CASSWAVLNQPQHF. CDR3 nucleotide sequence: TGTGCCAGTAGTTGGGCCGTCCTGAATCAGCCCCAGCATTTT.

V usage is TRBV15 and J usage is TRBJ1-4, with TRBD1 matching 7 bases. With 0 bases clipped from V and 5 bases from J, the junction kept 6 bases outside the gene matches. Germline-derived CDR1 and CDR2 are LNHNV and YYDKDF (reference sequence). The CDR3 runs to 16 residues. In DNA, the CDR3 is TGTGCCACCAGCAGAGATCAAGAGGGGGCGAATGAAAAACTGTTTTTT. It codes for CATSRDQEGANEKLFF.

The chain recombines TRBV2 with TRBJ1-2; the D is unclear. Germline V gene sequence: CDR1 SNHLY, CDR2 FYNNEI. Trimming cost V 4 bases and J 1 base, with 7 bases left between them. The CDR3 runs 13 residues. DNA for the CDR3: TGTGCCAGCAGTGTGGACTATAACTATGGCTACACCTTC. Protein sequence: CASSVDYNYGYTF.

This clone showed up just a few times. The CDR3 sequence: CASSQGLTGSDEQFF. The CDR3 DNA reads TGCGCCAGCAGCCAAGGATTGACAGGTTCGGATGAGCAGTTCTTC. The chain joins TRBV4-1 to TRBJ2-1; D is possibly TRBD1 (6 bases). CDR3 length: 15 amino acids. In germline, CDR1 is MGHRA, CDR2 YSYEKL. The V end lost 1 base, the J end lost 8 bases, and 15 bases lay between the germline ends.

The chain recombines TRBV29-1 with TRBJ1-3; TRBD1 agrees at 9 bases. V was clipped by 4 bases and J by 0 bases; unmatched bases: 4. The CDR3 has 15 amino acids. Germline V gene lookup returns CDR1 SQVTM and CDR2 ANQGSEA. CDR3 residues: CSVVTGGPSGNTIYF. CDR3 sequence (DNA): TGCAGCGTTGTGACAGGGGGTCCCTCTGGAAACACCATATATTTT.

The chain couples TRBV19 to TRBJ2-7, with D hard to call. Germline loops: CDR1 LNHDA, CDR2 SQIVND (reference sequence). Between the trimmed V and J ends, which lost 5 bases and 6 bases, there was a span of 14 bases. The length of the CDR3 is 13 residues. The CDR3 DNA reads TGTGCCAGTAGTTTTGTAGGAGCAAGCGAGCAGTACTTC. Amino acids: CASSFVGASEQYF. Full variable domain (outside the CDR3, taken from reference TRBV19 and TRBJ2-7): DGGITQSPKYLFRKEGQNVTLSCEQNLNHDAMYWYRQDPGQGLRLIYYSQIVNDFQKGDIAEGYSVSREKKESFPLTVTSAQKNPTAFYLCASSFVGASEQYFGPGTRLTVT.

This rearrangement joins TRBV29-1 to TRBJ2-1; TRBD2 agrees at 13 bases. The V gene end was trimmed by 7 bases and the J gene end by 8 bases; junction bases not matched to a gene: 14. This CDR3 comprises 16 residues. Per the germline V gene, CDR1 is SQVTM and CDR2 is ANQGSEA. The CDR3 loop is CSARGTSGAPRDEQFF. The DNA for the CDR3 is TGCAGCGCCAGGGGGACTAGCGGGGCCCCGAGGGATGAGCAGTTCTTC.

This sequence joins TRBV7-9 and TRBJ2-1, with a weak D call TRBD2 (5 bases). Trimming took off 7 bases at V and 7 bases at J, with 17 bases between the two ends. Germline-derived CDR1 and CDR2 are SEHNR and FQNEAQ (reference sequence). The CDR3 covers 14 residues. The CDR3 region is CASNPDSGRNEQFF. CDR3 in DNA: TGTGCCAGCAACCCGGACTCTGGTCGTAATGAGCAGTTCTTC.

The rearrangement joins TRBV9 to TRBJ2-1; 11 nucleotides agree with TRBD2. V lost 6 bases to trimming and J lost 4 bases; unmatched junction nucleotides: 3. CDR3 size: 14 residues. Per germline, CDR1 SGDLS and CDR2 YYNGEE. The DNA of the CDR3 is TGTGCCAGCACGGGACTAGCGGTGTACAATGAGCAGTTCTTC. This gives the protein CASTGLAVYNEQFF.

The V and J genes are TRBV19 and TRBJ1-1, with 10 bases matching TRBD1. CDR1 and CDR2 (germline): LNHDA, SQIVND (reference sequence). This CDR3 is 14 amino acids long. J gave up 4 bases and V 7 bases, and 6 bases lay outside the gene matches. The CDR3 DNA follows: TGTGCCAGTACCCGGACAGGGGGGATCACTGAAGCTTTCTTT. Encoded protein: CASTRTGGITEAFF.